The sequence of this T cell receptor beta chain was determined in a study of T cell repertoires in cytomegalovirus infection. Study findings and constraints: Ex vivo responses were dominated by HLA-C-restricted CMV-specific TCR beta clonotypes.

TCRdb analysed the reads with MiXCR anew, one entry per CDR3 protein. The sample holds about 570,000 distinct CDR3 sequences, about 40% seen once. In the case of this clonotype: Its target is not known. The junction and the germline gene differ at one end; a read error may be behind it.

This CDR3 is built from 16 residues. Germline V lookup: CDR1 SNHLY, CDR2 FYNNEI. The TCR was taken from a human donor in good health (CMV status not recorded). Some clones in this sample may be carry-over from other donors' samples. The sample in question was cultured PBMCs, obtained from culture after CMV antigen stimulation. V gene TRBV2 combines with J gene TRBJ1-6; 7 bases are a match to TRBD1. Written as DNA, the CDR3 is TGTGCCAGCAGCCGACAGGGAGCTTCCTCTAATTCACCCCTCCACTTT. It codes for CASSRQGASSNSPLHF.